This entry features one T cell receptor beta chain sequence. Original processing notes: The authors estimated nucleated cell counts from reference gene primer amplification. Generated by immunoSEQ multiplex PCR, the TCRdb table keeps only in-frame clones and is missing some. That table is the source of V, J and clone size, and D and trimming were worked out from the DNA. The sample has some 200,000 clones, around four fifths seen once. This entry belongs to a study of blood T cell repertoires in COVID-19. Study details: Samples came from the United States, Italy and Spain, spanning acute and convalescent COVID-19. Sample material is recorded as cDNA or gDNA derived from T cells, B-cell-depleted T cells, or PBMCs.

Trimming stripped 1 base from V and 7 bases from J, with 6 bases between. CDR3 length equals 12 residues. Germline V gene data show CDR1 as SGHAT and CDR2 as FQNNGV. The sample comprised peripheral blood. The sequence derives from a woman between 55 and 75 years old who had recovered from COVID-19. The rearrangement links TRBV11-2 to TRBJ2-3; D uncertain. In DNA form, the CDR3 reads TGTGCCAGCAGCTTAGCCAGATATACGCAGTATTTT. Amino acid sequence: CASSLARYTQYF.